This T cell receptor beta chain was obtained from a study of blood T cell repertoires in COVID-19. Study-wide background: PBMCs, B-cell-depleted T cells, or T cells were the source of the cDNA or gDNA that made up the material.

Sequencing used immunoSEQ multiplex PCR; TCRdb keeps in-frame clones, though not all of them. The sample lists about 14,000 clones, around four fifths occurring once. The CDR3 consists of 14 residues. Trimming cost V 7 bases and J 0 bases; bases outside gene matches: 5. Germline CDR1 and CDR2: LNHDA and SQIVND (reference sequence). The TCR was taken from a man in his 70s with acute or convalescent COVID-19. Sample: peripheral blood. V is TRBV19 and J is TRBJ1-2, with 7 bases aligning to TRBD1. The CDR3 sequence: CASTQGTANYGYTF. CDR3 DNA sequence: TGTGCCAGTACCCAAGGGACAGCTAACTATGGCTACACCTTC.